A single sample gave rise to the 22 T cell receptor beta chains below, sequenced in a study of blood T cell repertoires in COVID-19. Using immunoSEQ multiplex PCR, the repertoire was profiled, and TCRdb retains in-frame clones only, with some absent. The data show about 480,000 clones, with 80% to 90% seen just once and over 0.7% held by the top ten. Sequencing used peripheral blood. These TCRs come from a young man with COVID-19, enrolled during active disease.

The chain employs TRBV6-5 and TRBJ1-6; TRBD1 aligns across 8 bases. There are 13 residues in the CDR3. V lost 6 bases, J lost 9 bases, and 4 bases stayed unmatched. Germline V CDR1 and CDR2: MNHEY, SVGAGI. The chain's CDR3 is CASRDRAGSPLHF. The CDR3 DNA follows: TGTGCCAGCAGGGACAGGGCGGGTTCACCCCTCCACTTT.

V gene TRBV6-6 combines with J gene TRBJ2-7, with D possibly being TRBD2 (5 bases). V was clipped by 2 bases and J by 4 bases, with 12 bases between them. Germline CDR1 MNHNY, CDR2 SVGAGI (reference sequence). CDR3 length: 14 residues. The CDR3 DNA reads TGTGCCAGCAGTTACGGGAGTTTGACTTACGAGCAGTACTTC. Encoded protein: CASSYGSLTYEQYF.

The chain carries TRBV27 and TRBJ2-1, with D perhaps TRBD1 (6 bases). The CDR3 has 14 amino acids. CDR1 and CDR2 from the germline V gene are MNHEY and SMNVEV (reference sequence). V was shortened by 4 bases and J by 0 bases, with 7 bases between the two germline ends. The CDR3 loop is CASSSDSSYNEQFF. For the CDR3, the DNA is TGTGCCAGCAGTTCGGACAGCTCCTACAATGAGCAGTTCTTC.

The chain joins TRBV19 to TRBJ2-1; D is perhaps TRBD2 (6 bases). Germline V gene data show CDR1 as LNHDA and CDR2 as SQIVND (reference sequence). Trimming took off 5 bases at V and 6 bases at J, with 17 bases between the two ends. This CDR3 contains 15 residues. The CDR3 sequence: CASSLSTRGSNEQFF. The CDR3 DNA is TGTGCCAGTAGTCTATCGACTAGAGGGTCCAATGAGCAGTTCTTC.

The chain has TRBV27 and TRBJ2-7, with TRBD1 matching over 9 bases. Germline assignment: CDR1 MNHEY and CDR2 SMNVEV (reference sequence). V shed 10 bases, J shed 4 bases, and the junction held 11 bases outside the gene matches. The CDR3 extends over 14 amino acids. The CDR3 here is CATGRTGEKYEQYF. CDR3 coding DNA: TGTGCCACAGGTCGGACAGGGGAAAAGTACGAGCAGTACTTC.

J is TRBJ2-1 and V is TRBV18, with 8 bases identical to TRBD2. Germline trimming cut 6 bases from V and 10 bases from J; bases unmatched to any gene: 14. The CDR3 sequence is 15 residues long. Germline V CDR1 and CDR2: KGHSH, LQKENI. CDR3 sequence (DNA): TGTGCCAGCTCCCGGGGTCAAGCGGGGGACGTGGAGCAGTTCTTC. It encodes CASSRGQAGDVEQFF.

Here the CDR3 DNA reads TGTGCCAGCAGGTATCGCGGGAGCACCGGGGAGCTGTTTTTT. As protein: CASRYRGSTGELFF. The chain employs TRBV11-3 and TRBJ2-2, with 7 bases identical to TRBD2. Germline-derived CDR1 and CDR2 are SGHNT and YENEEA. CDR3 size: 14 residues. Losses at the gene ends were 6 bases for V and 4 bases for J; bases not matched to a gene: 5. Looking up the rest from reference TRBV11-3 and TRBJ2-2 gives the full variable domain: EAGVVQSPRYKIIEKKQPVAFWCNPISGHNTLYWYLQNLGQGPELLIRYENEEAVDDSQLPKDRFSAERLKGVDSTLKIQPAELGDSAVYLCASRYRGSTGELFFGEGSRLTVL.

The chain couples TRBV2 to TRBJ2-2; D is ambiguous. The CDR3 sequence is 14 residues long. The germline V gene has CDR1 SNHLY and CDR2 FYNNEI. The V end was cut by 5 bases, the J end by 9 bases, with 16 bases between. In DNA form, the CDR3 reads TGTGCCAGCAGTTTATCGGGTGTGAGCCGGGAGCTGTTTTTT. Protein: CASSLSGVSRELFF.

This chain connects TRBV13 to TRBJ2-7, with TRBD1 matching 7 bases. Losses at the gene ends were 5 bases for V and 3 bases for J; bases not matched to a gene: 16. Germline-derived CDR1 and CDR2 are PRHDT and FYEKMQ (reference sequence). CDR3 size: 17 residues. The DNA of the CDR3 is TGTGCCAGCAGCCCCAGATCCACCGGGACAGACGACTACGAGCAGTACTTC. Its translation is CASSPRSTGTDDYEQYF.

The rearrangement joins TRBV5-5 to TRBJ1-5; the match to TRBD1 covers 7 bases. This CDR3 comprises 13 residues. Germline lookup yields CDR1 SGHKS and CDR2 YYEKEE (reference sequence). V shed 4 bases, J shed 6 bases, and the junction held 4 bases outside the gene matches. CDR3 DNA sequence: TGTGCCAGCAGCGTGACAGGGACTCAGCCCCAGCATTTT. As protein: CASSVTGTQPQHF.

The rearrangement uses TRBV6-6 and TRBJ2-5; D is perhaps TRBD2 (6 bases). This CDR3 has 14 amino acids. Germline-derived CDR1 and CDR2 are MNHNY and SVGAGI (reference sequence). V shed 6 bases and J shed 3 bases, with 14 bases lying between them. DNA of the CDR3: TGTGCCAGCAGCAATGGGGACTCCAAAGAGACCCAGTACTTC. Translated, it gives CASSNGDSKETQYF.

The CDR3: CASSQAGGSWLFF. The DNA of the CDR3 is TGCGCCAGCAGCCAAGCTGGCGGGAGTTGGCTGTTTTTT. The V and J genes are TRBV4-1 and TRBJ2-2, with 7 positions matching TRBD2. V shed 1 base, J shed 13 bases, and the junction held 6 bases outside the gene matches. This CDR3 is built from 13 residues. Per germline, CDR1 MGHRA and CDR2 YSYEKL.

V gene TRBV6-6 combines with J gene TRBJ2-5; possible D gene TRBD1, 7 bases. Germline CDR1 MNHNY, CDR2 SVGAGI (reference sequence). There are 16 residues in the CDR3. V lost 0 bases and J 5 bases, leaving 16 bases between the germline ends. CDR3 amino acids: CASSYSRGGRGETQYF. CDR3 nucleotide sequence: TGTGCCAGCAGTTACTCTCGAGGGGGCCGGGGGGAGACCCAGTACTTC.

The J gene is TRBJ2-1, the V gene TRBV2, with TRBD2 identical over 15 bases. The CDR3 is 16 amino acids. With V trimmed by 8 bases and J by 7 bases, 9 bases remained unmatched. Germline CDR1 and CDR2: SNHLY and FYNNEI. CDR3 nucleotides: TGTGCCAGCTCAGAGGGACTAGCGGGGGGCGTAAATGAGCAGTTCTTC. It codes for CASSEGLAGGVNEQFF.

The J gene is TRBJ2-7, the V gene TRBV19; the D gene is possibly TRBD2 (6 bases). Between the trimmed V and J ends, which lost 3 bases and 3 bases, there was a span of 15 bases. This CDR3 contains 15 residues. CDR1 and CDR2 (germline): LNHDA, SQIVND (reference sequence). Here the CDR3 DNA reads TGTGCCAGTAGTATCTTCGGGAGTGGAGGCTACGAGCAGTACTTC. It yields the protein CASSIFGSGGYEQYF.

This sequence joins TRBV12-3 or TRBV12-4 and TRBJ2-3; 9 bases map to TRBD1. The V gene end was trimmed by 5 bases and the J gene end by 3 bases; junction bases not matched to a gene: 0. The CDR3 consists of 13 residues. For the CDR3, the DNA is TGTGCCAGCAGTGGGACAGGGACAGATACGCAGTATTTT. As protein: CASSGTGTDTQYF.

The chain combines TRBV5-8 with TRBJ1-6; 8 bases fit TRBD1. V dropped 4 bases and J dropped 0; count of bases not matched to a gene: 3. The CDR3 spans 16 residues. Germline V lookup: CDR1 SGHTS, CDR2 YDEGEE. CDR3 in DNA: TGTGCCAGCAGCCCTGGACAGGGCTCCTATAATTCACCCCTCCACTTT. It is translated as CASSPGQGSYNSPLHF.

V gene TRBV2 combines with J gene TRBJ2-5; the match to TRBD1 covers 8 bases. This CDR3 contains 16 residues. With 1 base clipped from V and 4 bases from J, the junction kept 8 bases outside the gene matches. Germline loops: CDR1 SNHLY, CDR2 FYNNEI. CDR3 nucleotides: TGTGCCAGCAGTGAAGAGGGCAGGGGGCGCGGAGAGACCCAGTACTTC. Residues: CASSEEGRGRGETQYF.

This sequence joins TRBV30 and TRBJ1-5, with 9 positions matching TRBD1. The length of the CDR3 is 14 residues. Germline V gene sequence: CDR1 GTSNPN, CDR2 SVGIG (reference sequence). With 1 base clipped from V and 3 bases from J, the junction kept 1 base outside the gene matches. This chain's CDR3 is CAWSGQGDNQPQHF. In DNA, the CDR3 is TGTGCCTGGAGTGGACAGGGGGACAATCAGCCCCAGCATTTT.

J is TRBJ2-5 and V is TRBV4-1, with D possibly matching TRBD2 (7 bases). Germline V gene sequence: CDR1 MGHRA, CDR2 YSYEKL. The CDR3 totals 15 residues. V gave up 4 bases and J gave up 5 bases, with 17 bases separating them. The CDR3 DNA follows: TGCGCCAGCAGCCTCCTCGGGGGGCTGGGTGAGACCCAGTACTTC. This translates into CASSLLGGLGETQYF.

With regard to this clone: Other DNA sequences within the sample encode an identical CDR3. CDR3 sequence (DNA): TGTGCCAGCAGTTTTTCTTACGAGCAGTACTTC. It yields the protein CASSFSYEQYF. The chain combines TRBV6-5 with TRBJ2-7, with D unresolved. The length of the CDR3 is 11 residues. With 4 bases removed from V and 4 bases from J, the gap between germline ends came to 5 bases. CDR1 is MNHEY and CDR2 is SVGAGI in the germline V gene.

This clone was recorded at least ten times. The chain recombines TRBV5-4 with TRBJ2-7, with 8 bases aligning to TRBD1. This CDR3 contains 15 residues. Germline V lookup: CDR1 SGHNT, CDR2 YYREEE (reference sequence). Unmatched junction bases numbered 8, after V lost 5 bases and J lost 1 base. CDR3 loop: CASRLTGDGSYEQYF. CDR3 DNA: TGTGCCAGCAGGTTGACAGGGGATGGGTCCTACGAGCAGTACTTC.